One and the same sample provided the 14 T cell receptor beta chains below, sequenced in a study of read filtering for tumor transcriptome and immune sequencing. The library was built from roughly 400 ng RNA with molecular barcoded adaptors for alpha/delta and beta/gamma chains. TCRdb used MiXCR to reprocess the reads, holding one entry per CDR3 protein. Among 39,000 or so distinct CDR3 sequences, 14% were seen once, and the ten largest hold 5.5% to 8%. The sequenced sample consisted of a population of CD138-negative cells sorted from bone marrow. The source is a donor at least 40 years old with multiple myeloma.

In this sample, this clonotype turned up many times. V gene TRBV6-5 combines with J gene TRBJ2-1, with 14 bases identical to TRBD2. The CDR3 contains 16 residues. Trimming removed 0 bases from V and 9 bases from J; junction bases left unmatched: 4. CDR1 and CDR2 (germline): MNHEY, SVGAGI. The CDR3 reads CASSYSTSGGEGEQFF. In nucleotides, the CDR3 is TGTGCCAGCAGTTACTCGACTAGCGGGGGGGAGGGTGAGCAGTTCTTC.

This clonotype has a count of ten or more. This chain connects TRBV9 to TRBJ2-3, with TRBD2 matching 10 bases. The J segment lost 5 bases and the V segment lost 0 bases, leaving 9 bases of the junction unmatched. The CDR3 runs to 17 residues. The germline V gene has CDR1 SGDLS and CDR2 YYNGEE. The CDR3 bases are TGTGCCAGCAGCGTAGGAGCGGGGGGGCCTCACGGAGATACGCAGTATTTT. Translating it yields CASSVGAGGPHGDTQYF. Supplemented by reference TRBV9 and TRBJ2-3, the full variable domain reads DSGVTQTPKHLITATGQRVTLRCSPRSGDLSVYWYQQSLDQGLQFLIQYYNGEERAKGNILERFSAQQFPDLHSELNLSSLELGDSALYFCASSVGAGGPHGDTQYFGPGTRLTVL.

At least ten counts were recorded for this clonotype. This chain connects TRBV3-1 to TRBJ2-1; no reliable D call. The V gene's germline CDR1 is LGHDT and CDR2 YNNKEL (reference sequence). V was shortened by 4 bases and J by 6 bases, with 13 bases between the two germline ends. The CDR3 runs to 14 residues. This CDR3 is CASSLGPARNEQFF. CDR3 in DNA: TGTGCCAGCAGCCTTGGGCCAGCCCGCAATGAGCAGTTCTTC.

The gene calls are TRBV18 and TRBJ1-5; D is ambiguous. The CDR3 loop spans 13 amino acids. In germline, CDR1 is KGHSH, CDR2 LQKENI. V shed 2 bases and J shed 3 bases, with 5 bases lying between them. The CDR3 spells CASSPTINQPQHF. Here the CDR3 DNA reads TGTGCCAGCTCACCAACGATCAATCAGCCCCAGCATTTT.

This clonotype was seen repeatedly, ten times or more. In nucleotides, the CDR3 is TGCAGTGCTGGGTCCGTACAGGGGAGCGTTTACGAGCAGTACTTC. It specifies CSAGSVQGSVYEQYF. This chain joins TRBV20-1 and TRBJ2-7; 7 bases are shared with TRBD1. CDR3 size: 15 residues. The ends lost 5 bases at V and 4 bases at J; junction bases unmatched: 14. CDR1 is DFQATT and CDR2 is SNEGSKA in the germline V gene (reference sequence).

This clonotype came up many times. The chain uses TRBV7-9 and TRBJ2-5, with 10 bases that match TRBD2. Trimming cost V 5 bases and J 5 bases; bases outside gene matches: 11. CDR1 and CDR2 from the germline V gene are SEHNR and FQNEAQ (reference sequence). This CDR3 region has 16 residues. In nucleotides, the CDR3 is TGTGCCAGCAGCCCCGGACTAGCGGAGCCTCGGGAGACCCAGTACTTC. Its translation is CASSPGLAEPRETQYF.

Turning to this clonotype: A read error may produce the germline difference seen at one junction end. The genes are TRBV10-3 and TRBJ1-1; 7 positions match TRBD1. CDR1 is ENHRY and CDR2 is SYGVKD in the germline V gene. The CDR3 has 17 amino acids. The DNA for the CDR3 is TGTGCCATCAGTTCTGGAAGACAGGGAATAATGAACACTGGAGCTTTCTTT. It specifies CAISSGRQGIMNTGAFF.

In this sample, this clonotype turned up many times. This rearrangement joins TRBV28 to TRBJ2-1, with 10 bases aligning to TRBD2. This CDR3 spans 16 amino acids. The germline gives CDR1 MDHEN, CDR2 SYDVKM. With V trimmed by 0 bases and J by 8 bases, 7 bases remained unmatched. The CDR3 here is CASSLWTASGSDEQFF. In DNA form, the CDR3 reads TGTGCCAGCAGTTTATGGACGGCTAGCGGGAGTGATGAGCAGTTCTTC. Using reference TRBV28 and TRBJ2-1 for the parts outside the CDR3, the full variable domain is DVKVTQSSRYLVKRTGEKVFLECVQDMDHENMFWYRQDPGLGLRLIYFSYDVKMKEKGDIPEGYSVSREKKERFSLILESASTNQTSMYLCASSLWTASGSDEQFFGPGTRLTVL.

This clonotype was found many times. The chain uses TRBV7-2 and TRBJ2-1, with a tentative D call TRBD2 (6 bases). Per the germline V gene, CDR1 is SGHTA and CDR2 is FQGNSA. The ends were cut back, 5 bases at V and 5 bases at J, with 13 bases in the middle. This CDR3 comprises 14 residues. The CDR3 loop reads CASSPTLANNEQFF. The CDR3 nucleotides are TGTGCCAGCAGCCCAACCCTAGCGAACAATGAGCAGTTCTTC. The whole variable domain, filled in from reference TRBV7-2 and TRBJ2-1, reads GAGVSQSPSNKVTEKGKDVELRCDPISGHTALYWYRQSLGQGLEFLIYFQGNSAPDKSGLPSDRFSAERTGGSVSTLTIQRTQQEDSAVYLCASSPTLANNEQFFGPGTRLTVL.

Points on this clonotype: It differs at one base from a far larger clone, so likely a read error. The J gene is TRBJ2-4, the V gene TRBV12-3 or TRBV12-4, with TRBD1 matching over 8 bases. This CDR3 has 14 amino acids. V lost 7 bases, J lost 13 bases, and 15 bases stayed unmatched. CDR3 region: CASTRQGRYNEQYF. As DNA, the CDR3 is TGTGCCAGCACCCGACAGGGGCGGTACAATGAGCAGTACTTC.

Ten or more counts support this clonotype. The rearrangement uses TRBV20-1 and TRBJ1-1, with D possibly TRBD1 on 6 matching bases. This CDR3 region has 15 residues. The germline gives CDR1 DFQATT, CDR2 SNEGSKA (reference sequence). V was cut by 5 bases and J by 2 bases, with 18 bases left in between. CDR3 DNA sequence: TGCAGTGCTGAGGGGGACCCAAGCAGAAACACTGAAGCTTTCTTT. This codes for CSAEGDPSRNTEAFF.

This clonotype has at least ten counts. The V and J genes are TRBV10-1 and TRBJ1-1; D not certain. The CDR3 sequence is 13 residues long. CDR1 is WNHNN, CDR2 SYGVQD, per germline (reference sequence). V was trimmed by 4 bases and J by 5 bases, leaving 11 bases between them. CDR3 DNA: TGCGCCAGCAGTGCCGAGGCGGGAACTGAAGCTTTCTTT. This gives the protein CASSAEAGTEAFF.

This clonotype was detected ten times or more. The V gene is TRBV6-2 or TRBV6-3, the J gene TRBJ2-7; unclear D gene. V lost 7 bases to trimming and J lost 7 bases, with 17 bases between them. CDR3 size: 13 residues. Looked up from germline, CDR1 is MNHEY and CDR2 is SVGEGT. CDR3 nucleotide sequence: TGTGCCAGCACCCACCCACGTCGATGGGAGCAGTACTTC. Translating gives CASTHPRRWEQYF.

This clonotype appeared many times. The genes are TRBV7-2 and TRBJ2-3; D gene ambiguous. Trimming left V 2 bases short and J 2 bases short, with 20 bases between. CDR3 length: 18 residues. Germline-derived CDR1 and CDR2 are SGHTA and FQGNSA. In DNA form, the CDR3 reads TGTGCCAGCAGCTTACAATTTTCAAAGTTTGCCACCACAGATACGCAGTATTTT. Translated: CASSLQFSKFATTDTQYF.